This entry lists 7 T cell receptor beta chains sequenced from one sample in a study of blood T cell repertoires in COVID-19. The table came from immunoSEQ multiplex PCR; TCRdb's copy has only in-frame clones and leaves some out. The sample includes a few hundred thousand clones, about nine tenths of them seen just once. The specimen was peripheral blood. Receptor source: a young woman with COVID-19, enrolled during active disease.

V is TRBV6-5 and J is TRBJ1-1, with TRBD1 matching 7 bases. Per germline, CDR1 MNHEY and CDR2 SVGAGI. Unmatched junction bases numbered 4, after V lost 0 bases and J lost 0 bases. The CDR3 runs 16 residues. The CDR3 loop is CASSYSKDRMNTEAFF. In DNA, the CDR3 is TGTGCCAGCAGTTACTCGAAGGACAGGATGAACACTGAAGCTTTCTTT.

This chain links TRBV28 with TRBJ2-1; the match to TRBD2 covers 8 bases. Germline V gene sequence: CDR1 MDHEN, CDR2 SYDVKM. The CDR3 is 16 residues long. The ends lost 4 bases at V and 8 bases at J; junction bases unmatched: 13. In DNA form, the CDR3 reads TGTGCCAGCAGTTCTCCGGCAGCGGGAGCAGTGTATGAGCAGTTCTTC. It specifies CASSSPAAGAVYEQFF. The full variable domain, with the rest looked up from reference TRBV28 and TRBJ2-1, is DVKVTQSSRYLVKRTGEKVFLECVQDMDHENMFWYRQDPGLGLRLIYFSYDVKMKEKGDIPEGYSVSREKKERFSLILESASTNQTSMYLCASSSPAAGAVYEQFFGPGTRLTVL.

DNA for the CDR3: TGCGCCAGCAGCCTGGGGACAGGGGTTTCAGATACGCAGTATTTT. Translated, it gives CASSLGTGVSDTQYF. The chain uses TRBV10-1 and TRBJ2-3; 10 nucleotides agree with TRBD1. CDR1 and CDR2 from the germline V gene are WNHNN and SYGVQD (reference sequence). This CDR3 comprises 15 residues. V was pared by 6 bases and J by 4 bases, with 7 bases of the junction left unmatched.

The chain's CDR3 is CASSLEFSSGGTYNEQFF. The CDR3, as DNA: TGTGCCAGCAGCTTAGAGTTTAGCAGCGGGGGGACCTACAATGAGCAGTTCTTC. The chain uses TRBV7-9 and TRBJ2-1; 9 bases map to TRBD2. Trimming removed 1 base from V and 2 bases from J; junction bases left unmatched: 9. CDR3 length equals 18 residues. Germline V gene lookup returns CDR1 SEHNR and CDR2 FQNEAQ (reference sequence).

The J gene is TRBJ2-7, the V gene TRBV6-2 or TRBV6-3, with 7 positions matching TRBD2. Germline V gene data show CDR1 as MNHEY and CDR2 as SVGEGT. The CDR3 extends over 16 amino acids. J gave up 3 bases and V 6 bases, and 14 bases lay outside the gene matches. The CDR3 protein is CASSPGYRRGNYEQYF. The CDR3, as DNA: TGTGCCAGCAGCCCTGGTTATAGGCGGGGGAACTACGAGCAGTACTTC.

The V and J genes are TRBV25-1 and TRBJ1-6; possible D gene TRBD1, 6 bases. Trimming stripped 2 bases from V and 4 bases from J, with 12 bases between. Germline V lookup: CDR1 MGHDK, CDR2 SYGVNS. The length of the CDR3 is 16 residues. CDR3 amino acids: CASSEITGQYNSPLHF. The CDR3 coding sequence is TGTGCCAGCAGTGAAATCACCGGACAGTATAATTCACCCCTCCACTTT.

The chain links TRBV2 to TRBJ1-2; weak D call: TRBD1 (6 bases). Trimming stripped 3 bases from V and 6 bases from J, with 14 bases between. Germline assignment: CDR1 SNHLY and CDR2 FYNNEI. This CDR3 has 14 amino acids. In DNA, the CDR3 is TGTGCCAGCAGTGAGCAGGGGACAATCGATGGCTACACCTTC. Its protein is CASSEQGTIDGYTF.